Below are 21 T cell receptor beta chains sequenced from a single sample in a study of T cells expressing NK-cell markers. TCRdb derives one entry per CDR3 protein from the 5' RACE reads, leaving out DNA. This listing includes some 340,000 distinct CDR3 sequences. The material sequenced was blood T cells: a sorted CD56 or NKG2C T cell subset, CD4+ or CD8+ T cells, or bulk PBMC T cells (not recorded which). These receptors all stem from a man between 18 and 69 years old in good health.

V gene TRBV6-5 combines with J gene TRBJ2-7. Per the germline V gene, CDR1 is MNHEY and CDR2 is SVGAGI. CDR3 length: 15 amino acids. CDR3 amino acids: CASSYTTSSHYEQYF.

The genes are TRBV20-1 and TRBJ2-1; TCRdb reports TRBD2, a call that lacks DNA to check it against. CDR1 and CDR2 (germline): DFQATT, SNEGSKA (reference sequence). The CDR3 has 14 residues. The CDR3: CSAPGTSVVNEQFF.

The rearrangement joins TRBV30 to TRBJ1-6. The CDR3 runs to 12 residues. CDR1 and CDR2 (germline): GTSNPN, SVGIG (reference sequence). CDR3 amino acids: CAWRWAGSPLHF.

The chain links TRBV6-5 to TRBJ2-2; TCRdb designates TRBD2, a call that cannot be tested without DNA. Germline V gene sequence: CDR1 MNHEY, CDR2 SVGAGI. This CDR3 contains 14 residues. This CDR3 reads CASSYRDSFGELFF.

CDR3 amino acids: CSARDLSAGNQPQHF. The chain links TRBV20-1 to TRBJ1-5. The germline gives CDR1 DFQATT, CDR2 SNEGSKA (reference sequence). The CDR3 spans 15 residues.

The V gene is TRBV28, the J gene TRBJ1-5. CDR1 is MDHEN and CDR2 is SYDVKM in the germline V gene. This CDR3 region has 16 residues. The CDR3 loop reads CASSAGRWRTYQPQHF.

V gene TRBV20-1 combines with J gene TRBJ2-3; TCRdb returns TRBD1, unconfirmable since there is no DNA. Germline V gene sequence: CDR1 DFQATT, CDR2 SNEGSKA (reference sequence). The CDR3 is 14 amino acids. CDR3 amino acids: CSARKAGAGNTQYF.

The V call is TRBV3-1, the J call TRBJ2-5; TCRdb outputs TRBD2, but without DNA this stays unchecked. The CDR3 has 15 amino acids. The germline V gene encodes CDR1 LGHDT and CDR2 YNNKEL (reference sequence). CDR3 loop: CASSLGLAGRETQYF.

The chain links TRBV20-1 to TRBJ2-4; the TRBD1 assignment by TCRdb is unverifiable without DNA. The length of the CDR3 is 14 residues. Germline V CDR1 and CDR2: DFQATT, SNEGSKA (reference sequence). CDR3 region: CSARSGEGSNIQYF.

J is TRBJ1-2 and V is TRBV12-3 or TRBV12-4. The CDR3 spans 13 residues. This CDR3 is CASSPMVYYGYTF.

The V and J genes are TRBV7-2 and TRBJ1-2; TCRdb's D gene call, TRBD1, goes unchecked for lack of DNA. The CDR3 sequence is 16 residues long. The germline CDR1 and CDR2 sequences are SGHTA and FQGNSA. The CDR3 protein is CASSLRGDRANYGYTF.

The chain couples TRBV12-3 or TRBV12-4 to TRBJ2-1; TCRdb outputs TRBD2, but without DNA this stays unchecked. This CDR3 spans 17 amino acids. The CDR3 region is CASSSPNLAGGFNEQFF.

The chain uses TRBV19 and TRBJ1-6; TCRdb outputs TRBD1, but without DNA this stays unchecked. Germline V CDR1 and CDR2: LNHDA, SQIVND (reference sequence). The CDR3 spans 15 residues. The CDR3 protein is CASSIAGWSNSPLHF.

The chain carries TRBV7-8 and TRBJ2-6. This CDR3 spans 15 amino acids. CDR1 SGHVS and CDR2 FQNEAQ come from the germline V gene. CDR3: CASRPSAWGANVLTF.

The chain recombines TRBV5-6 with TRBJ2-3. CDR1 SGHDT and CDR2 YYEEEE come from the germline V gene. This CDR3 region has 13 residues. The CDR3: CASSLLLADTQYF.

The V call is TRBV28, the J call TRBJ2-7; with no DNA, the TCRdb D assignment of TRBD1 cannot be verified. The CDR3 extends over 13 amino acids. Per the germline V gene, CDR1 is MDHEN and CDR2 is SYDVKM. CDR3 in amino acids: CASSPDRVREQYF.

This rearrangement joins TRBV20-1 to TRBJ2-4; without DNA, the TCRdb call of TRBD1 cannot be checked. CDR1 and CDR2 from the germline V gene are DFQATT and SNEGSKA (reference sequence). This CDR3 spans 14 amino acids. CDR3: CSADRGFAKNIQYF.

This rearrangement joins TRBV7-2 to TRBJ2-1; TCRdb indicates TRBD1, and absent DNA this call remains unverified. CDR1 and CDR2 (germline): SGHTA, FQGNSA. The CDR3 consists of 13 residues. The CDR3 spells CASSYRVNNEQFF.

V gene TRBV5-1 combines with J gene TRBJ1-1; TCRdb's D call of TRBD1 is untestable without DNA. The germline V gene has CDR1 SGHRS and CDR2 YFSETQ. The CDR3 length is 14 residues. Here the CDR3 reads CASSSDRVLGEAFF.

V gene TRBV12-3 or TRBV12-4 combines with J gene TRBJ1-6; the D call from TCRdb, TRBD1, cannot be confirmed without DNA. The CDR3 loop spans 15 amino acids. The CDR3 here is CASSPATGSNSPLHF.

The rearrangement joins TRBV7-8 to TRBJ1-1. CDR1 is SGHVS and CDR2 is FQNEAQ in the germline V gene. The CDR3 covers 16 residues. The CDR3 loop is CASSLVGSAVNTEAFF.